Listed below are T cell receptor beta chains from one sample, sequenced in a study of blood T cell repertoires in COVID-19. Profiled with immunoSEQ multiplex PCR; TCRdb holds only in-frame clones, not every one. The sample holds around 300,000 clones, around nine tenths seen once. Material for sequencing was peripheral blood. Source of these receptors: a woman aged 70-85 years with COVID-19, enrolled during active disease. Both conserved end residues are part of each CDR3. A D gene is named only where the DNA matches it firmly. Expanded clones are given a class, and other clones once, few, many or no size at all.

clone_size: once; cdr3_length: 11; d_call: -; v_call: TRBV27; j_call: TRBJ2-3; cdr3_nt: TGTGCCAGCTCGTGGAGGGATACGCAGTATTTT; cdr3_aa: CASSWRDTQYF
clone_size: few; cdr3_length: 16; d_call: TRBD2; v_call: TRBV11-2; j_call: TRBJ2-2; cdr3_nt: TGTGCCAGCAGCAGACGAGCGGGGGCTCACACCGGGGAGCTGTTTTTT; cdr3_aa: CASSRRAGAHTGELFF
clone_size: -; cdr3_length: 13; d_call: TRBD2; v_call: TRBV7-3; j_call: TRBJ2-3; cdr3_nt: TGTGCCAGCAGTAGCGGGGGGCCAGATACGCAGTATTTT; cdr3_aa: CASSSGGPDTQYF
clone_size: -; cdr3_length: 17; d_call: TRBD2; v_call: TRBV5-1; j_call: TRBJ2-7; cdr3_nt: TGCGCCAGCAGCTTAGGGACTAGCGGGACTTACTCCTACGAGCAGTACTTC; cdr3_aa: CASSLGTSGTYSYEQYF
clone_size: -; cdr3_length: 15; d_call: TRBD1; v_call: TRBV7-2; j_call: TRBJ1-5; cdr3_nt: TGTGCCAGCAGCCAAGAGACAGGGGGGGATCAGCCCCAGCATTTT; cdr3_aa: CASSQETGGDQPQHF
clone_size: once; cdr3_length: 13; d_call: -; v_call: TRBV2; j_call: TRBJ1-2; cdr3_nt: TGTGCCAGCAGCCCGACAGCCGGCTATGGCTACACCTTC; cdr3_aa: CASSPTAGYGYTF
clone_size: -; cdr3_length: 14; d_call: TRBD1; v_call: TRBV24-1; j_call: TRBJ2-1; cdr3_nt: TGTGCCACCAGTGAACGGGCAGGGGGCAATGAGCAGTTCTTC; cdr3_aa: CATSERAGGNEQFF
clone_size: -; cdr3_length: 15; d_call: -; v_call: TRBV7-3; j_call: TRBJ2-3; cdr3_nt: TGTGCCAGCAGCTTATGGGGGAGGAGCACAGATACGCAGTATTTT; cdr3_aa: CASSLWGRSTDTQYF
clone_size: -; cdr3_length: 16; d_call: TRBD2; v_call: TRBV2; j_call: TRBJ2-1; cdr3_nt: TGTGCCAGCAGTGCCGGACTAGCGGGGGGTCGTAATGAGCAGTTCTTC; cdr3_aa: CASSAGLAGGRNEQFF
clone_size: -; cdr3_length: 12; d_call: -; v_call: TRBV30; j_call: TRBJ1-2; cdr3_nt: TGTGCCTGGAGTCCGGGGAACTATGGCTACACCTTC; cdr3_aa: CAWSPGNYGYTF
clone_size: few; cdr3_length: 15; d_call: -; v_call: TRBV7-2; j_call: TRBJ2-1; cdr3_nt: TGTGCCAGCAGCTTAGCGGGGGGATCACGGGATGAGCAGTTCTTC; cdr3_aa: CASSLAGGSRDEQFF
clone_size: once; cdr3_length: 14; d_call: TRBD1; v_call: TRBV28; j_call: TRBJ1-1; cdr3_nt: TGTGCCAGCACCTTAAGGACAGGGGGGCTTGGAGCTTTCTTT; cdr3_aa: CASTLRTGGLGAFF
clone_size: few; cdr3_length: 13; d_call: -; v_call: TRBV18; j_call: TRBJ2-3; cdr3_nt: TGTGCCAGCCGACGGGAATCCACAGATACGCAGTATTTT; cdr3_aa: CASRRESTDTQYF
clone_size: once; cdr3_length: 15; d_call: -; v_call: TRBV14; j_call: TRBJ1-6; cdr3_nt: TGTGCCAGCAGCCAGATCGACAGGTTAAATTCACCCCTCCACTTT; cdr3_aa: CASSQIDRLNSPLHF
clone_size: -; cdr3_length: 13; d_call: -; v_call: TRBV27; j_call: TRBJ1-1; cdr3_nt: TGTGCCAGCAGTGGCGACAGCAACACTGAAGCTTTCTTT; cdr3_aa: CASSGDSNTEAFF
clone_size: -; cdr3_length: 13; d_call: -; v_call: TRBV3-1/TRBV3-2; j_call: TRBJ1-5; cdr3_nt: TGTGCCAGCAGCCCCGTAGGGGGACAGCCCCAGCATTTT; cdr3_aa: CASSPVGGQPQHF
clone_size: -; cdr3_length: 15; d_call: TRBD2; v_call: TRBV5-1; j_call: TRBJ2-1; cdr3_nt: TGCGCCAGCAAAACTAGCGGGGGGGATTACAATGAGCAGTTCTTC; cdr3_aa: CASKTSGGDYNEQFF
clone_size: -; cdr3_length: 19; d_call: TRBD1; v_call: TRBV24-1; j_call: TRBJ2-6; cdr3_nt: TGTGCCACCAGTGATACCGTCCCGGGACAGGGGGCTGGGGCCAACGTCCTGACTTTC; cdr3_aa: CATSDTVPGQGAGANVLTF
clone_size: once; cdr3_length: 12; d_call: -; v_call: TRBV5-1; j_call: TRBJ1-2; cdr3_nt: TGCGCCAGCAGCTCGAGGCGAGATGGCTACACCTTC; cdr3_aa: CASSSRRDGYTF
clone_size: few; cdr3_length: 15; d_call: TRBD1; v_call: TRBV4-2; j_call: TRBJ1-6; cdr3_nt: TGTGCCAGCAGCCTCCGGGACAGAGAAGATTCACCCCTCCACTTT; cdr3_aa: CASSLRDREDSPLHF
clone_size: -; cdr3_length: 16; d_call: -; v_call: TRBV10-1; j_call: TRBJ1-1; cdr3_nt: TGCGCCAGCTGTTTCCAAGCAAGGGGTATGAACACTGAAGCTTTCTTT; cdr3_aa: CASCFQARGMNTEAFF
clone_size: -; cdr3_length: 14; d_call: TRBD1; v_call: TRBV6-2/TRBV6-3; j_call: TRBJ1-1; cdr3_nt: TGTGCCAGCAGTTACAGGGACAGGAACACTGAAGCTTTCTTT; cdr3_aa: CASSYRDRNTEAFF
clone_size: -; cdr3_length: 13; d_call: -; v_call: TRBV7-8; j_call: TRBJ2-7; cdr3_nt: TGTGCCAGCAGGCCTATTACAGGTTTCGAGCAGTACTTC; cdr3_aa: CASRPITGFEQYF
clone_size: once; cdr3_length: 15; d_call: -; v_call: TRBV9; j_call: TRBJ2-5; cdr3_nt: TGTGCCAGCAGCGACTCGAGGGAGGGGGAAGAGACCCAGTACTTC; cdr3_aa: CASSDSREGEETQYF
clone_size: -; cdr3_length: 16; d_call: -; v_call: TRBV5-1; j_call: TRBJ2-5; cdr3_nt: TGCGCCAGCAGCTTGGGCCCCGGACAGAGACAAGAGACCCAGTACTTC; cdr3_aa: CASSLGPGQRQETQYF
clone_size: -; cdr3_length: 19; d_call: TRBD1; v_call: TRBV11-2; j_call: TRBJ1-1; cdr3_nt: TGTGCCAGCAGCTTAGCCCTTCTATTATCGGGACAGATAAACACTGAAGCTTTCTTT; cdr3_aa: CASSLALLLSGQINTEAFF
clone_size: -; cdr3_length: 16; d_call: TRBD1; v_call: TRBV24-1; j_call: TRBJ2-2; cdr3_nt: TGTGCCACCAGTGATCCCGGGACAGGGGAAACCGGGGAGCTGTTTTTT; cdr3_aa: CATSDPGTGETGELFF
clone_size: -; cdr3_length: 15; d_call: TRBD1; v_call: TRBV7-6; j_call: TRBJ2-7; cdr3_nt: TGTGCCAGCAGCTTAGGGGGACAGGGGGCCGGCGAGCAGTACTTC; cdr3_aa: CASSLGGQGAGEQYF
clone_size: -; cdr3_length: 16; d_call: TRBD2; v_call: TRBV10-3; j_call: TRBJ2-3; cdr3_nt: TGTGCCATCAGTGACATAAGCCGGGGGGGGCAAGATACGCAGTATTTT; cdr3_aa: CAISDISRGGQDTQYF
clone_size: -; cdr3_length: 16; d_call: -; v_call: TRBV7-9; j_call: TRBJ1-3; cdr3_nt: TGTGCCAGCAGCTACATCCGACGGGGCTCTGGAAACACCATATATTTT; cdr3_aa: CASSYIRRGSGNTIYF
clone_size: -; cdr3_length: 14; d_call: -; v_call: TRBV5-6; j_call: TRBJ1-1; cdr3_nt: TGTGCCAGCAGCTTGGGCCAGGTGAACACTGAAGCTTTCTTT; cdr3_aa: CASSLGQVNTEAFF
clone_size: -; cdr3_length: 16; d_call: -; v_call: TRBV2; j_call: TRBJ1-1; cdr3_nt: TGTGCCAGCACCCCAAGGGGCACCTCTAGGAACACTGAAGCTTTCTTT; cdr3_aa: CASTPRGTSRNTEAFF
clone_size: few; cdr3_length: 15; d_call: TRBD1; v_call: TRBV6-6; j_call: TRBJ1-5; cdr3_nt: TGTGCCAGCAGTGACGACAGGGGGCCAGGGCAGCCCCAGCATTTT; cdr3_aa: CASSDDRGPGQPQHF
clone_size: -; cdr3_length: 15; d_call: TRBD1; v_call: TRBV30; j_call: TRBJ1-3; cdr3_nt: TGTGCCTGGAGTGTAGAGGGGGCGAGAGGAAACACCATATATTTT; cdr3_aa: CAWSVEGARGNTIYF
clone_size: -; cdr3_length: 13; d_call: -; v_call: TRBV10-2; j_call: TRBJ2-7; cdr3_nt: TGCGCCAGCAGTGAGAATGAGGTCTACGAGCAGTACTTC; cdr3_aa: CASSENEVYEQYF
clone_size: -; cdr3_length: 15; d_call: -; v_call: TRBV4-1; j_call: TRBJ1-3; cdr3_nt: TGCGCCAGCAGCCGAGATGTCTACGCTGGAAACACCATATATTTT; cdr3_aa: CASSRDVYAGNTIYF
clone_size: -; cdr3_length: 18; d_call: TRBD2; v_call: TRBV24-1; j_call: TRBJ2-3; cdr3_nt: TGTGCCACCAGTGGTGTGCTAGCGGGGCAAACTAGCACAGATACGCAGTATTTT; cdr3_aa: CATSGVLAGQTSTDTQYF
clone_size: -; cdr3_length: 16; d_call: -; v_call: TRBV3-1/TRBV3-2; j_call: TRBJ2-1; cdr3_nt: TGTGCCAGCAGCCAAGAAGGGGGGGGCCTCTACAATGAGCAGTTCTTC; cdr3_aa: CASSQEGGGLYNEQFF
clone_size: -; cdr3_length: 14; d_call: TRBD1; v_call: TRBV27; j_call: TRBJ2-3; cdr3_nt: TGTGCCAGCAGTCAGACAGGGTTTTTGAATACGCAGTATTTT; cdr3_aa: CASSQTGFLNTQYF
clone_size: -; cdr3_length: 14; d_call: TRBD1; v_call: TRBV18; j_call: TRBJ1-1; cdr3_nt: TGTGCCAGCTCAACTCGGGACAGGGGCTTAGAAGCTTTCTTT; cdr3_aa: CASSTRDRGLEAFF
clone_size: once; cdr3_length: 13; d_call: -; v_call: TRBV12-5; j_call: TRBJ2-7; cdr3_nt: TGTGCTAGTGGTTTCGGCGGCTCCTACGAGCAGTACTTC; cdr3_aa: CASGFGGSYEQYF
clone_size: -; cdr3_length: 14; d_call: -; v_call: TRBV19; j_call: TRBJ1-5; cdr3_nt: TGTGCCAGTACCGACGTTGTAGGGGATCAGCCCCAGCATTTT; cdr3_aa: CASTDVVGDQPQHF
clone_size: -; cdr3_length: 15; d_call: -; v_call: TRBV27; j_call: TRBJ2-5; cdr3_nt: TGTGCCAGCAGTTGGGACAAGTTGTACCAAGAGACCCAGTACTTC; cdr3_aa: CASSWDKLYQETQYF
clone_size: -; cdr3_length: 15; d_call: TRBD1; v_call: TRBV7-2; j_call: TRBJ1-1; cdr3_nt: TGTGCCAGCAGCCCCAGACAGGGGGCTGACACTGAAGCTTTCTTT; cdr3_aa: CASSPRQGADTEAFF
clone_size: -; cdr3_length: 18; d_call: TRBD2; v_call: TRBV7-8; j_call: TRBJ2-3; cdr3_nt: TGTGCCAGCAGCTTAGAGCCCCCTAGCGGGGGGGGAGGAGATACGCAGTATTTT; cdr3_aa: CASSLEPPSGGGGDTQYF
clone_size: -; cdr3_length: 17; d_call: TRBD1; v_call: TRBV5-3; j_call: TRBJ1-6; cdr3_nt: TGTGCCAGAAGCTTGGGAACTCGGGACAGGGATAATTCACCCCTCCACTTT; cdr3_aa: CARSLGTRDRDNSPLHF
clone_size: -; cdr3_length: 15; d_call: TRBD1; v_call: TRBV27; j_call: TRBJ1-6; cdr3_nt: TGTGCCAGCAGCCGTCGACAGGGGTCTCCCGGGGCCCTCCACTTT; cdr3_aa: CASSRRQGSPGALHF
clone_size: -; cdr3_length: 13; d_call: -; v_call: TRBV19; j_call: TRBJ1-1; cdr3_nt: TGTGCCAGTAGTATGGTCCAGGGTGATGAAGCTTTCTTT; cdr3_aa: CASSMVQGDEAFF
clone_size: -; cdr3_length: 17; d_call: TRBD2; v_call: TRBV6-4; j_call: TRBJ2-4; cdr3_nt: TGTGCCAGCAGTCCGGGACAGCGGGAGGTTATAGAAAACATTCAGTACTTC; cdr3_aa: CASSPGQREVIENIQYF
clone_size: -; cdr3_length: 17; d_call: -; v_call: TRBV11-2; j_call: TRBJ2-7; cdr3_nt: TGTGCCAGCAGCTTAGATTCCAGGGGTTCTTTCGTTCACGAGCAGTACTTC; cdr3_aa: CASSLDSRGSFVHEQYF
clone_size: -; cdr3_length: 14; d_call: -; v_call: TRBV28; j_call: TRBJ1-5; cdr3_nt: TGTGCCATTCAACAGGGTGGTAGCAATCAGCCCCAGCATTTT; cdr3_aa: CAIQQGGSNQPQHF